The 22 T cell receptor beta chains given below trace back to one sample, sequenced in a study of shared clonotypes between healthy human individuals. The protocol was immunoSEQ multiplex PCR, while the TCRdb copy is restricted to in-frame clones and leaves out a portion. The sample has around 2,000,000 clones, 95% seen once. The material sequenced was naive CD4+ T cells sorted from blood. The subset was: CD45RA+ positively selected. Receptors originate from a man aged 18 to 30 in good health.

The chain links TRBV30 to TRBJ2-5; 9 bases are shared with TRBD1. The CDR3 totals 13 residues. CDR1 and CDR2 from the germline V gene are GTSNPN and SVGIG (reference sequence). V shed 1 base, J shed 4 bases, and the junction held 1 base outside the gene matches. In DNA form, the CDR3 reads TGTGCCTGGAGTGCACAGGGGGCAGAGACCCAGTACTTC. This translates into CAWSAQGAETQYF.

The chain combines TRBV10-3 with TRBJ2-3, with no clear D. From germline, CDR1 is ENHRY and CDR2 SYGVKD. V lost 0 bases, J lost 5 bases, and 6 bases lay in between. CDR3 size: 13 residues. For the CDR3, the DNA is TGTGCCATCAGTGAGTCTAGGGTAGATACGCAGTATTTT. Translation gives CAISESRVDTQYF.

The CDR3 DNA follows: TGTGCCAGCTTCCCCGGAGTAAACTATGGCTACACCTTC. Translating gives CASFPGVNYGYTF. This sequence joins TRBV6-5 and TRBJ1-2; D gene unclear. V lost 8 bases to trimming and J lost 2 bases, with 12 bases between them. CDR1 MNHEY and CDR2 SVGAGI come from the germline V gene. The CDR3 contains 13 residues.

This clone was found once. The V gene is TRBV5-6, the J gene TRBJ2-2; 7 bases agree with TRBD1. Germline V CDR1 and CDR2: SGHDT, YYEEEE. With 2 bases clipped from V and 6 bases from J, the junction kept 13 bases outside the gene matches. The CDR3 has 17 amino acids. CDR3 coding DNA: TGTGCCAGCAGCTTCTTCTTCTCGGACAGGACCCCCGGGGAGCTGTTTTTT. This sequence encodes CASSFFFSDRTPGELFF.

The genes are TRBV7-8 and TRBJ1-4, with 12 bases matching TRBD1. The CDR3 has 16 residues. V lost 7 bases, J lost 7 bases, and 10 bases stayed unmatched. In germline, CDR1 is SGHVS, CDR2 FQNEAQ. CDR3 nucleotide sequence: TGTGCCAGCACCCAACGGGACAGGGGGCAGATTGAAAAACTGTTTTTT. Amino acid sequence: CASTQRDRGQIEKLFF.

A single count supports this clone. The chain couples TRBV30 to TRBJ1-6; D remains unclear. The CDR3 is 12 residues long. Germline CDR1 and CDR2: GTSNPN and SVGIG (reference sequence). V dropped 2 bases and J dropped 12 bases, with 11 bases sitting between them. The CDR3 protein is CAWSRPTQPLHF. In nucleotides, the CDR3 is TGTGCCTGGAGTCGCCCTACACAACCCCTCCACTTT.

CDR3 residues: CASSSPTGSRNQPQHF. Written as DNA, the CDR3 is TGTGCCAGCAGTTCCCCGACAGGTAGTCGCAATCAGCCCCAGCATTTT. This chain uses TRBV28 with TRBJ1-5; perhaps TRBD1 as D (6 bases). The CDR3 extends over 16 amino acids. The V and J ends lost 4 bases and 2 bases respectively, with 15 bases between them. Germline CDR1 MDHEN, CDR2 SYDVKM.

This clone appeared once. This rearrangement joins TRBV9 to TRBJ2-3; D remains ambiguous. The germline V gene encodes CDR1 SGDLS and CDR2 YYNGEE. The CDR3 is 17 amino acids. V was shortened by 3 bases and J by 0 bases, with 17 bases between the two germline ends. CDR3 in amino acids: CASSDISRPRSTDTQYF. CDR3 bases: TGTGCCAGCAGCGACATCAGCCGTCCACGTAGCACAGATACGCAGTATTTT.

The chain employs TRBV11-2 and TRBJ2-7, with 11 positions matching TRBD2. Trimming took 7 bases from V and 5 from J; bases not matched to a gene: 10. Per the germline V gene, CDR1 is SGHAT and CDR2 is FQNNGV. The CDR3 is 15 residues long. This CDR3 reads CASNDQTSGVDEQYF. The CDR3 bases are TGTGCCAGCAATGACCAGACTAGCGGGGTTGACGAGCAGTACTTC.

The CDR3 DNA is TGTGCCAGTACTGGACAGAGGAACACCGGGGAGCTGTTTTTT. It yields the protein CASTGQRNTGELFF. The chain links TRBV15 to TRBJ2-2, with a weak D call TRBD1 (6 bases). The ends were cut back, 10 bases at V and 1 base at J, with 13 bases in the middle. The CDR3 spans 14 residues. Germline CDR1 and CDR2: LNHNV and YYDKDF (reference sequence).

On this clone: Other DNA sequences in this specimen translate into the identical CDR3. The genes are TRBV25-1 and TRBJ2-1; unclear D gene. The CDR3 loop spans 11 amino acids. V was pared by 3 bases and J by 4 bases, with 1 base between. Germline lookup yields CDR1 MGHDK and CDR2 SYGVNS. The DNA for the CDR3 is TGTGCCAGCAGTGAGTACAATGAGCAGTTCTTC. Translated: CASSEYNEQFF. The whole variable domain, filled in from reference TRBV25-1 and TRBJ2-1, reads EADIYQTPRYLVIGTGKKITLECSQTMGHDKMYWYQQDPGMELHLIHYSYGVNSTEKGDLSSESTVSRIRTEHFPLTLESARPSHTSQYLCASSEYNEQFFGPGTRLTVL.

For this clone: An end of the junction does not agree with germline; a read error may underlie this. This chain connects TRBV6-5 to TRBJ1-1; D might be TRBD1 (5 bases). The CDR3 is 14 residues long. Per the germline V gene, CDR1 is MNHEY and CDR2 is SVGAGI. CDR3 DNA sequence: TGTGCCAGCAGTTACCCGACGGGGCTCTCCCAGCTCCTCTTT. As protein: CASSYPTGLSQLLF.

The V call is TRBV11-2, the J call TRBJ2-7; 13 nucleotides align to TRBD2. Germline values: CDR1 SGHAT, CDR2 FQNNGV. Trimming at V came to 5 bases and at J to 9 bases, leaving 10 bases not matched to a gene. The CDR3 loop spans 15 amino acids. CDR3 in DNA: TGTGCCAGCAGCCCGGGGACTAGCGGGATTTTCGGGCAGTACTTC. Protein sequence: CASSPGTSGIFGQYF.

This sequence joins TRBV28 and TRBJ1-2, with D uncertain. This CDR3 is built from 12 residues. Germline CDR1 and CDR2: MDHEN and SYDVKM. Trimming left V 5 bases short and J 4 bases short, with 8 bases between. The CDR3 DNA sequence: TGTGCCAGCAGTAGGAGACCCTATGGCTACACCTTC. Encoded protein: CASSRRPYGYTF.

The rearrangement uses TRBV19 and TRBJ2-5, with a tentative D call TRBD1 (7 bases). V lost 5 bases to trimming and J lost 4 bases, with 14 bases between them. Germline V gene data show CDR1 as LNHDA and CDR2 as SQIVND (reference sequence). The CDR3 runs to 14 residues. CDR3 loop: CASSGRQGLETQYF. Here the CDR3 DNA reads TGTGCCAGTAGTGGGAGACAGGGACTAGAGACCCAGTACTTC.

The chain employs TRBV11-3 and TRBJ2-6; D is uncertain. CDR1 and CDR2 (germline): SGHNT, YENEEA. Trimming shortened V by 5 bases and J by 3 bases, and 20 bases separated the two germline ends. This CDR3 is 18 amino acids long. CDR3 bases: TGTGCCAGCAGCCACCTCTCGGACCCCGGACGTGGGGCCAACGTCCTGACTTTC. Translation: CASSHLSDPGRGANVLTF.

Comment on this clone: The sample carries other DNA sequences with the same CDR3. The chain joins TRBV7-9 to TRBJ2-1; D gene unclear. The germline gives CDR1 SEHNR, CDR2 FQNEAQ (reference sequence). Trimming left V 0 bases short and J 2 bases short, with 8 bases between. The length of the CDR3 is 15 residues. The CDR3 DNA is TGTGCCAGCAGCTTAGCGGGGTTAACCTACAATGAGCAGTTCTTC. Translation gives CASSLAGLTYNEQFF. The variable domain in full, completed from reference TRBV7-9 and TRBJ2-1, reads DTGVSQNPRHKITKRGQNVTFRCDPISEHNRLYWYRQTLGQGPEFLTYFQNEAQLEKSRLLSDRFSAERPKGSFSTLEIQRTEQGDSAMYLCASSLAGLTYNEQFFGPGTRLTVL.

The rearrangement links TRBV28 to TRBJ1-5; D may be TRBD1 (5 bases). Germline V gene data show CDR1 as MDHEN and CDR2 as SYDVKM. CDR3 length: 15 amino acids. The V and J ends lost 5 bases and 5 bases respectively, with 16 bases between them. The CDR3 DNA is TGTGCCAGCAGTCTCTTGGGGGGGGATGATCAGCCCCAGCATTTT. This codes for CASSLLGGDDQPQHF.

This rearrangement joins TRBV19 to TRBJ2-1, with D possibly TRBD2 on 10 matching bases. V shed 1 base and J shed 3 bases, with 28 bases lying between them. Looked up from germline, CDR1 is LNHDA and CDR2 is SQIVND (reference sequence). The CDR3 loop spans 21 amino acids. The DNA of the CDR3 is TGTGCCAGTAGTATAGTCAACAGGGGGCGATCTGCTAGCGGGAGCTACAATGAGCAGTTCTTC. Residues: CASSIVNRGRSASGSYNEQFF.

The gene calls are TRBV18 and TRBJ2-5, with a tentative D call TRBD2 (6 bases). Germline CDR1 reads KGHSH; CDR2 reads LQKENI. The CDR3 is made up of 15 amino acids. The V gene lost 1 base and the J gene lost 5 bases, with 14 bases spanning the gap. The CDR3 coding sequence is TGTGCCAGCTCACCACGCGAACGCAGCGGGGAGACCCAGTACTTC. Translated, it gives CASSPRERSGETQYF. The full variable domain, completed using reference TRBV18 and TRBJ2-5, is NAGVMQNPRHLVRRRGQEARLRCSPMKGHSHVYWYRQLPEEGLKFMVYLQKENIIDESGMPKERFSAEFPKEGPSILRIQQVVRGDSAAYFCASSPRERSGETQYFGPGTRLLVL.

V gene TRBV6-5 combines with J gene TRBJ2-1; the match to TRBD1 covers 8 bases. With 5 bases clipped from V and 2 bases from J, the junction kept 5 bases outside the gene matches. This CDR3 has 15 amino acids. Germline loops: CDR1 MNHEY, CDR2 SVGAGI. The CDR3 protein is CASSTSGGAYNEQFF. The CDR3 DNA reads TGTGCCAGCAGTACTTCAGGGGGCGCCTACAATGAGCAGTTCTTC.

This chain links TRBV19 with TRBJ1-6; 9 bases match TRBD1. The trim removed 7 bases at V and 0 bases at J, leaving 7 bases unmatched. The CDR3 contains 17 residues. Germline CDR1 and CDR2: LNHDA and SQIVND (reference sequence). The CDR3 coding sequence is TGTGCCAGTATGGGGACAGGGCCCGGCTCCTATAATTCACCCCTCCACTTT. Amino acid sequence: CASMGTGPGSYNSPLHF. Drawing the rest from reference TRBV19 and TRBJ1-6, the complete variable domain is DGGITQSPKYLFRKEGQNVTLSCEQNLNHDAMYWYRQDPGQGLRLIYYSQIVNDFQKGDIAEGYSVSREKKESFPLTVTSAQKNPTAFYLCASMGTGPGSYNSPLHFGNGTRLTVT.